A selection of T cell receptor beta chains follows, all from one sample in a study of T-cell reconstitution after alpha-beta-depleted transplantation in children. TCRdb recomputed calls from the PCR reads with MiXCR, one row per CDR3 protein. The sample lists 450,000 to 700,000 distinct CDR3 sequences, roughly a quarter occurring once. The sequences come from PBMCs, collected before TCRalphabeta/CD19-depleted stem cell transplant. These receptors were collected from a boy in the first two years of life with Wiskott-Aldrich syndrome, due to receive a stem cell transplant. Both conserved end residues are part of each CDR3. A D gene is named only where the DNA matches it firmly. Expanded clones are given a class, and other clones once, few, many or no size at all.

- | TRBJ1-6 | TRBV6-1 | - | TGTGCCAGCAGTGAACCGCCAGGATCACCCCTCCACTTT | CASSEPPGSPLHF
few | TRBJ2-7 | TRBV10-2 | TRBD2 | TGCGCCACCACTGGACTAGTTAGCCACGAGCAGTACTTC | CATTGLVSHEQYF
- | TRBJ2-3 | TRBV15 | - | TGTGCCACCAGCAGAGGTCGGACCCCATTAACAGATACGCAGTATTTT | CATSRGRTPLTDTQYF
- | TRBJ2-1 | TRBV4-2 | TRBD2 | TGTGCCAGCAGCCAATCACGCGGGAGCAACAAAGGAAATGAGCAGTTCTTC | CASSQSRGSNKGNEQFF
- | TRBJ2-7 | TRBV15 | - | TGTGCCACCAGCAGAGGATCACAGGTCTACGAGCAGTACTTC | CATSRGSQVYEQYF
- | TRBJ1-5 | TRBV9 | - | TGTGCCAGCAGCGGTCGAGGTAGCAATCAGCCCCAGCATTTT | CASSGRGSNQPQHF
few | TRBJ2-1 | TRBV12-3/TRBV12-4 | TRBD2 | TGTGCCAGCAGAGACGACTACGAGCGGGAGTACAATGAGCAGTTCTTC | CASRDDYEREYNEQFF
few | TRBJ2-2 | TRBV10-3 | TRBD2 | TGTGCCATCAGTGAAGCGGGGTCGAACACCGGGGAGCTGTTTTTT | CAISEAGSNTGELFF
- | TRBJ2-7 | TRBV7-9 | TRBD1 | TGTGCCAGCAGCTTATATCCCCCGGGACAGTGGAGACACGAGCAGTACTTC | CASSLYPPGQWRHEQYF
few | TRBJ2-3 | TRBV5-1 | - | TGCGCCAGCAGCTTCCCCCGGGCAGGGGGGGTCACAGATACGCAGTATTTT | CASSFPRAGGVTDTQYF
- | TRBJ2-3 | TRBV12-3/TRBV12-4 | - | TGTGCCAGCAGCTACCTTAGCTGGGGAGCGGGTGAAGATACGCAGTATTTT | CASSYLSWGAGEDTQYF
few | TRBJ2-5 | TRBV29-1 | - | TGCAGCGTTGAAGCCGACAGAGAAGAGACCCAGTACTTC | CSVEADREETQYF
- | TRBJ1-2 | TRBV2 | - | TGTGCCAGCAGTGAAAGAGAAGGTCAGACCTATGGCTACACCTTC | CASSEREGQTYGYTF
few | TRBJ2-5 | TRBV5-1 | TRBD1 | TGCGCCAGCAGCTCCGGGACAGTGACAGAGACCCAGTACTTC | CASSSGTVTETQYF
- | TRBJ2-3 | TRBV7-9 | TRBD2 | TGTGCCATCTCGGGGGGAGGGCCAGGAGATACGCAGTATTTT | CAISGGGPGDTQYF
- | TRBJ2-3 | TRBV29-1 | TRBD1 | TGCAGCGTCAGGACAGGGGGCACAGATACGCAGTATTTT | CSVRTGGTDTQYF
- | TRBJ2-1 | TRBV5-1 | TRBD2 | TGCGCCAGCAGCTCCGGGACTAGACCTTACAATGAGCAGTTCTTC | CASSSGTRPYNEQFF
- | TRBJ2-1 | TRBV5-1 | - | TGCGCCAGCAGCTGGGGGGACCGGCAGACGAATGAGCAGTTCTTC | CASSWGDRQTNEQFF
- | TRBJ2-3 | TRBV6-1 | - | TGTGCCAGTTGGACACCCAGCACAGATACGCAGTATTTT | CASWTPSTDTQYF
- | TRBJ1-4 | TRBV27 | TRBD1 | TGTGCCAGCAGTTCCCGTAGGGGGCTCGCTAATGAAAAACTGTTTTTT | CASSSRRGLANEKLFF
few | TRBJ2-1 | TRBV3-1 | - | TGTGCCAGCAGCAAAAGTCAACAGGGTGTCTACAATGAGCAGTTCTTC | CASSKSQQGVYNEQFF
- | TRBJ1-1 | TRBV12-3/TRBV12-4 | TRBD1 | TGTGCCAGCAGTTTGGCCCCCCGGGACAGGGTCATACCTGGGTGTTGCGGTACTGAAGCTTTCTTT | CASSLAPRDRVIPGCCGTEAFF
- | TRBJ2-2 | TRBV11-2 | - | TGTGCCAGCAGCTTAGGAAGAACTAGGGCGGAACGCACCGGGGAGCTGTTTTTT | CASSLGRTRAERTGELFF
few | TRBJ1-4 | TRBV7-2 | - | TGTGCCAGCAGCTTAAGCGGAATCAGTGAAAAACTGTTTTTT | CASSLSGISEKLFF
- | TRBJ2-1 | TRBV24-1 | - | TGTGCCACCAGTGAACAGGACCTCTCCTACAATGAGCAGTTCTTC | CATSEQDLSYNEQFF
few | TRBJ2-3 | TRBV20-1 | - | TGCAGTGCTAGGCGGTGGGGAGGAAGCACAGATACGCAGTATTTT | CSARRWGGSTDTQYF
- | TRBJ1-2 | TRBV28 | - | TGTGCCAGCACCGGGCGGGCGCCCCTATATGGCTACACCTTC | CASTGRAPLYGYTF